The 12 T cell receptor beta chains below were found in one sample sequenced in a study of response to subunit inactivated influenza vaccine (dated by TCRdb to the late 2010s). Library creation used RT-PCR. TCRdb lists the instrument as Illumina HiSeq 2500. TCRdb's own reprocessing of the public reads used fastp at Q25 and MiXCR and kept productive beta chains. One record per CDR3 amino acid sequence lists the most common genes and DNA. This sample comprises about 830,000 distinct CDR3 sequences, under 20% of them detected only once. The ten largest make up about a tenth of the sample. The material sequenced was PBMCs from blood, taken less than 6 days after vaccination. Receptor source: a man aged 50 to 59 who received an inactivated influenza vaccine. Donor details come from another sample of the same person, matched by shared clones.

This clonotype was detected a few times. The chain couples TRBV6-2 or TRBV6-3 to TRBJ2-7; 9 nucleotides align to TRBD1. CDR1 is MNHEY, CDR2 SVGEGT, per germline. V gave up 5 bases and J gave up 8 bases; unmatched junction bases: 13. The CDR3 runs 15 residues. The chain's CDR3 is CASSTPSDRGVKQYF. CDR3 nucleotides: TGTGCCAGCAGTACCCCCTCGGACAGGGGTGTTAAGCAGTACTTC.

There are many counts of this clonotype. Sequence at one end of the junction differs from germline and may be a read error. The chain has TRBV7-3 and TRBJ2-1, with no clear D. CDR3 length: 13 residues. Germline V CDR1 and CDR2: SGHTA, FQGTGA. DNA of the CDR3: TGTGCCAGCAGTTTAACCAGCTACAATGAGCAGTTCTTC. Translated: CASSLTSYNEQFF.

The chain recombines TRBV28 with TRBJ1-5, with D unclear. The CDR3 runs 17 residues. Germline CDR1 MDHEN, CDR2 SYDVKM. V was pared by 2 bases and J by 3 bases, with 17 bases between. The CDR3 loop is CASSLEGAGEVNQPQHF. The CDR3 DNA follows: TGTGCCAGCAGTTTAGAGGGCGCGGGTGAAGTCAATCAGCCCCAGCATTTT.

The rearrangement links TRBV5-1 to TRBJ2-2; 7 nucleotides agree with TRBD1. The CDR3 sequence is 15 residues long. The V and J ends lost 2 bases and 1 base, in that order; junction bases with no gene match: 2. In germline, CDR1 is SGHRS, CDR2 YFSETQ. CDR3 bases: TGCGCCAGCAGCTTCTGGACAGGGAACACCGGGGAGCTGTTTTTT. Translating it yields CASSFWTGNTGELFF.

This CDR3 reads CASGLGEGANVLTF. DNA of the CDR3: TGCGCCAGCGGCCTCGGCGAGGGGGCCAACGTCCTGACTTTC. This chain links TRBV5-1 with TRBJ2-6; D gene uncertain. Looked up from germline, CDR1 is SGHRS and CDR2 is YFSETQ. This CDR3 is 14 amino acids long. Between the trimmed V and J ends, which lost 7 bases and 4 bases, there was a span of 12 bases.

The chain has TRBV25-1 and TRBJ2-7, with D possibly TRBD2 on 6 matching bases. V lost 4 bases, J lost 6 bases, and 16 bases lay in between. The CDR3 spans 14 residues. In germline, CDR1 is MGHDK, CDR2 SYGVNS. The CDR3 nucleotides read TGTGCCAGCAGTGCCGGGACTGTACTCGGCGAGCAGTACTTC. Amino acid sequence: CASSAGTVLGEQYF.

This clonotype occurred a few times. CDR3 sequence: CASTLSRDRGRSPLHF. The CDR3 DNA sequence: TGTGCCAGCACTCTCTCCCGGGACAGGGGGCGATCACCCCTCCACTTT. The chain links TRBV6-2 or TRBV6-3 to TRBJ1-6; 12 bases map to TRBD1. The CDR3 length is 16 residues. The ends lost 7 bases at V and 10 bases at J; junction bases unmatched: 11. Germline values: CDR1 MNHEY, CDR2 SVGEGT.

This clonotype has more than one count but fewer than ten. This chain joins TRBV12-5 and TRBJ1-5, with D possibly TRBD1 on 5 matching bases. Germline assignment: CDR1 LGHNT and CDR2 FRNRAP. Trimming took 6 bases from V and 0 from J, leaving 12 bases between them. This CDR3 is built from 15 residues. The CDR3 DNA reads as TGTGCTAGTGGCAGGGACGTCGATAGCAATCAGCCCCAGCATTTT. Amino acid sequence: CASGRDVDSNQPQHF.

This clonotype was picked up many times. This chain links TRBV10-3 with TRBJ2-2; D not certain. The CDR3 runs to 15 residues. Looked up from germline, CDR1 is ENHRY and CDR2 is SYGVKD. V was shortened by 0 bases and J by 0 bases, with 5 bases between the two germline ends. Here the CDR3 reads CAISESASNTGELFF. As DNA, the CDR3 is TGTGCCATCAGTGAGTCAGCGTCGAACACCGGGGAGCTGTTTTTT.

The CDR3 spells CASSLAYTGNSYEQYF. CDR3 bases: TGCGCCAGCAGCTTGGCCTACACAGGCAACTCCTACGAGCAGTACTTC. This chain joins TRBV5-1 and TRBJ2-7; perhaps TRBD1 as D (5 bases). The CDR3 loop spans 16 amino acids. V shed 0 bases and J shed 0 bases, with 13 bases lying between them. Per germline, CDR1 SGHRS and CDR2 YFSETQ.

The sample holds many counts of this clonotype. This chain joins TRBV12-3 or TRBV12-4 and TRBJ2-7; no firm D call. CDR3 length equals 14 residues. V shed 5 bases and J shed 2 bases, with 13 bases lying between them. CDR3: CASSAPDGTYEQYF. CDR3 sequence (DNA): TGTGCCAGCAGTGCACCGGACGGCACCTACGAGCAGTACTTC.

The chain has TRBV4-2 and TRBJ2-1; unclear D gene. V lost 1 base and J 5 bases, leaving 15 bases between the germline ends. Germline loops: CDR1 LGHNA, CDR2 YNFKEQ. The CDR3 is 16 amino acids. This CDR3 is CASSQADGILNNEQFF. CDR3 sequence (DNA): TGTGCCAGCAGCCAAGCTGATGGGATTTTAAACAATGAGCAGTTCTTC.